This T cell receptor (beta chain) derives from a study of CD8 T cells in Susac syndrome. Study-wide results and caveats: That the number of individuals in its TCR sequencing and HLA analysis was relatively small was acknowledged by the study.

As regards this clonotype: The antigen remains undetermined.

The RNA input was roughly 0.45 to 1 ug, and it was reverse transcribed with random hexamers. By means of immunoSEQ multiplex PCR, TCR beta CDR3 spanning 54 Vbeta and 13 Jbeta underwent amplification. TCRdb used MiXCR to reprocess the immunoSEQ multiplex PCR reads, holding one entry per CDR3 protein. The repertoire holds about 430,000 distinct CDR3 sequences, with approximately 89% as singletons. CD8+ and CD4+ T cells circulating in blood were sequenced for TCR beta. CDR3 length: 15 residues. V lost 3 bases, J lost 5 bases, and 18 bases lay in between. Germline CDR1 is SGDLS and CDR2 is YYNGEE. The material sequenced was CD8+ T cells from PBMCs. This TCR derives from a human donor with multiple sclerosis. V usage is TRBV9 and J usage is TRBJ2-7; D perhaps matches TRBD1 (5 bases). The CDR3 nucleotides are TGTGCCAGCAGCGCCTTCCCTCAGGGTAGGGACGAGCAGTACTTC. It encodes CASSAFPQGRDEQYF.